This T cell receptor (beta chain) stems from a study of blood T cell repertoires in COVID-19. Seattle participants joined during active infection and were tracked over time. Source study methods: Using reference gene primer amplification, nucleated cell counts were estimated. Sequenced by immunoSEQ multiplex PCR; TCRdb stores in-frame clones only, minus some. The V and J calls and clone size were taken over from that table, and D and trimming were inferred from the DNA. The data contain about 370,000 clones, around 87% of them seen just once; the ten biggest clones take up 8% to 13%. Germline values: CDR1 SEHNR, CDR2 FQNEAQ (reference sequence). V was cut by 3 bases and J by 4 bases, with 15 bases left in between. The CDR3 is 15 residues long.

V and J are TRBV7-9 and TRBJ1-2; weak D call: TRBD1 (5 bases). This receptor was obtained from a woman aged 25-40 years with COVID-19, enrolled during active disease. The material sequenced was peripheral blood. Here the CDR3 reads CASSFGGRVLYGYTF. CDR3 coding DNA: TGTGCCAGCAGCTTCGGGGGGAGGGTCCTCTATGGCTACACCTTC.